These T cell receptor beta chains were read from a single sample in a study of Ad26.COV2.S vaccination and SARS-CoV-2 variants. Libraries were prepared by immunoSEQ multiplex PCR; TCRdb keeps only in-frame clonotypes and omits some of them. The data contain about 440,000 clones, less than 95% of them singletons. The sequences come from peripheral blood, collected in a trial of Ad26.COV2.S vaccine versus placebo. The receptors were sampled from a person between 18 and 65 years old who received the Ad26.COV2.S COVID-19 vaccine or a placebo. Both conserved end residues are part of each CDR3. Each record gives: clone size, D gene, J gene, V gene, CDR3 protein, CDR3 DNA. D genes are given only for firm matches. Where a row states a size, it is once, few, many or the class of an expanded clone; other rows omit it.

abundance: -
d_gene: -
j_gene: TRBJ2-2
v_gene: TRBV7-9
CDR3aa: CASSPPGHVNTGELFF
CDR3nt: TGTGCCAGCAGCCCCCCGGGACACGTTAACACCGGGGAGCTGTTTTTT

abundance: -
d_gene: -
j_gene: TRBJ1-4
v_gene: TRBV18
CDR3aa: CASSPLGVEKLFF
CDR3nt: TGTGCCAGCTCACCCCTGGGAGTAGAAAAACTGTTTTTT

abundance: -
d_gene: TRBD2
j_gene: TRBJ2-1
v_gene: TRBV9
CDR3aa: CASSVSGLLNEQFF
CDR3nt: TGTGCCAGCAGCGTATCGGGACTACTCAATGAGCAGTTCTTC

abundance: -
d_gene: -
j_gene: TRBJ2-7
v_gene: TRBV28
CDR3aa: CATDGLARYEQYF
CDR3nt: TGTGCCACTGACGGACTGGCGCGATACGAGCAGTACTTC

abundance: -
d_gene: -
j_gene: TRBJ2-2
v_gene: TRBV27
CDR3aa: CASSFRSGTGELFF
CDR3nt: TGTGCCAGCAGTTTCCGCTCGGGGACCGGGGAGCTGTTTTTT

abundance: -
d_gene: TRBD2
j_gene: TRBJ2-1
v_gene: TRBV3-1/TRBV3-2
CDR3aa: CASSPGTSGTNNEQFF
CDR3nt: TGTGCCAGCAGCCCAGGGACTAGCGGTACAAACAATGAGCAGTTCTTC

abundance: -
d_gene: TRBD2
j_gene: TRBJ2-1
v_gene: TRBV25-1
CDR3aa: CASSVWREWGEQFF
CDR3nt: TGTGCCAGCAGTGTATGGCGGGAGTGGGGTGAGCAGTTCTTC

abundance: -
d_gene: TRBD2
j_gene: TRBJ2-7
v_gene: TRBV6-2/TRBV6-3
CDR3aa: CASSYSTSGGSTSFYEQYF
CDR3nt: TGTGCCAGCAGTTACTCGACTAGCGGGGGGTCCACCAGCTTCTACGAGCAGTACTTC

abundance: -
d_gene: -
j_gene: TRBJ1-4
v_gene: TRBV28
CDR3aa: CASRSGREKLFF
CDR3nt: TGTGCCAGCAGATCGGGACGGGAAAAACTGTTTTTT

abundance: -
d_gene: -
j_gene: TRBJ2-3
v_gene: TRBV27
CDR3aa: CASSPRQDQGDTQYF
CDR3nt: TGTGCCAGCAGTCCACGACAGGATCAGGGGGATACGCAGTATTTT

abundance: -
d_gene: -
j_gene: TRBJ1-1
v_gene: TRBV7-9
CDR3aa: CASSLLTRRDTEAFF
CDR3nt: TGTGCCAGCAGCTTACTCACCCGGCGGGACACTGAAGCTTTCTTT

abundance: once
d_gene: TRBD2
j_gene: TRBJ2-7
v_gene: TRBV19
CDR3aa: CASSIGGSGDYEQYF
CDR3nt: TGTGCCAGTAGTATAGGCGGTAGCGGGGACTACGAGCAGTACTTC

abundance: -
d_gene: -
j_gene: TRBJ2-7
v_gene: TRBV12-3/TRBV12-4
CDR3aa: CASNTRGAYEQYF
CDR3nt: TGTGCCAGCAACACCAGGGGAGCCTACGAGCAGTACTTC

abundance: -
d_gene: -
j_gene: TRBJ1-4
v_gene: TRBV30
CDR3aa: CAWSCEVGNEKLFF
CDR3nt: TGTGCCTGGAGTTGTGAGGTAGGTAATGAAAAACTGTTTTTT

abundance: -
d_gene: TRBD2
j_gene: TRBJ2-7
v_gene: TRBV28
CDR3aa: CASSFTTSGSGEQYF
CDR3nt: TGTGCCAGCAGCTTCACGACTAGCGGGAGTGGCGAGCAGTACTTC

abundance: -
d_gene: TRBD2
j_gene: TRBJ2-1
v_gene: TRBV25-1
CDR3aa: CASSDGTSGQPSQFF
CDR3nt: TGTGCCAGCAGTGACGGGACTAGCGGCCAACCGAGCCAGTTCTTC

abundance: -
d_gene: -
j_gene: TRBJ1-5
v_gene: TRBV10-3
CDR3aa: CAISRTGGGNQPQHF
CDR3nt: TGTGCCATCAGTCGTACCGGGGGCGGGAATCAGCCCCAGCATTTT

abundance: few
d_gene: TRBD1
j_gene: TRBJ2-7
v_gene: TRBV19
CDR3aa: CASSTLTGVDYEQYF
CDR3nt: TGTGCCAGTAGTACTCTTACAGGGGTGGACTACGAGCAGTACTTC

abundance: -
d_gene: TRBD2
j_gene: TRBJ2-3
v_gene: TRBV4-2
CDR3aa: CASSQEGSGRDTQYF
CDR3nt: TGTGCCAGCAGCCAAGAGGGAAGCGGGAGAGATACGCAGTATTTT

abundance: -
d_gene: TRBD2
j_gene: TRBJ2-3
v_gene: TRBV28
CDR3aa: CASSLSAGGTDTQYF
CDR3nt: TGTGCCAGCAGTTTATCGGCCGGGGGGACAGATACGCAGTATTTT

abundance: -
d_gene: -
j_gene: TRBJ1-5
v_gene: TRBV6-6
CDR3aa: CASSYSQWVGGQPQHF
CDR3nt: TGTGCCAGCAGTTACTCCCAGTGGGTGGGGGGTCAGCCCCAGCATTTT

abundance: -
d_gene: TRBD1
j_gene: TRBJ2-6
v_gene: TRBV28
CDR3aa: CAVPDRGQSGANVLTF
CDR3nt: TGTGCCGTCCCCGACAGGGGGCAAAGTGGGGCCAACGTCCTGACTTTC

abundance: -
d_gene: TRBD2
j_gene: TRBJ2-3
v_gene: TRBV15
CDR3aa: CATSRRTSGHTDTQYF
CDR3nt: TGTGCCACCAGCAGGAGGACTAGCGGACACACAGATACGCAGTATTTT

abundance: -
d_gene: -
j_gene: TRBJ2-6
v_gene: TRBV5-5
CDR3aa: CASSSISGANVLTF
CDR3nt: TGTGCCAGCAGCTCCATCTCTGGGGCCAACGTCCTGACTTTC

abundance: -
d_gene: TRBD2
j_gene: TRBJ2-1
v_gene: TRBV7-9
CDR3aa: CASSPPGLAGVNEQFF
CDR3nt: TGTGCCAGCAGCCCGCCGGGACTAGCGGGGGTAAATGAGCAGTTCTTC

abundance: -
d_gene: -
j_gene: TRBJ1-5
v_gene: TRBV24-1
CDR3aa: CATSDQGFNQPQHF
CDR3nt: TGTGCCACCAGTGATCAGGGTTTCAATCAGCCCCAGCATTTT

abundance: -
d_gene: -
j_gene: TRBJ2-1
v_gene: TRBV6-5
CDR3aa: CASSYSRGPSNEQFF
CDR3nt: TGTGCCAGCAGTTACAGCAGGGGACCCTCCAATGAGCAGTTCTTC

abundance: -
d_gene: -
j_gene: TRBJ2-7
v_gene: TRBV5-1
CDR3aa: CASSLESLRDSSYEQYF
CDR3nt: TGCGCCAGCAGCTTGGAATCACTCCGGGACTCGTCCTACGAGCAGTACTTC

abundance: -
d_gene: -
j_gene: TRBJ1-1
v_gene: TRBV7-9
CDR3aa: CASSPTLMNTEAFF
CDR3nt: TGTGCCAGCAGCCCGACCCTCATGAACACTGAAGCTTTCTTT

abundance: -
d_gene: -
j_gene: TRBJ1-5
v_gene: TRBV19
CDR3aa: CASSILGPASPQHF
CDR3nt: TGTGCCAGTAGTATCCTGGGGCCGGCCTCGCCCCAGCATTTT

abundance: -
d_gene: -
j_gene: TRBJ1-4
v_gene: TRBV6-5
CDR3aa: CASSYSRAHEKLFF
CDR3nt: TGTGCCAGCAGTTACAGTAGGGCTCACGAAAAACTGTTTTTT

abundance: once
d_gene: -
j_gene: TRBJ2-1
v_gene: TRBV10-3
CDR3aa: CAISEWSREASLYNEQFF
CDR3nt: TGTGCCATCAGTGAATGGTCGAGGGAGGCCTCCCTTTACAATGAGCAGTTCTTC

abundance: once
d_gene: TRBD2
j_gene: TRBJ2-3
v_gene: TRBV19
CDR3aa: CASSSMVAGDRSGTDTQYF
CDR3nt: TGTGCCAGTAGTTCTATGGTAGCGGGAGATCGGTCTGGCACAGATACGCAGTATTTT